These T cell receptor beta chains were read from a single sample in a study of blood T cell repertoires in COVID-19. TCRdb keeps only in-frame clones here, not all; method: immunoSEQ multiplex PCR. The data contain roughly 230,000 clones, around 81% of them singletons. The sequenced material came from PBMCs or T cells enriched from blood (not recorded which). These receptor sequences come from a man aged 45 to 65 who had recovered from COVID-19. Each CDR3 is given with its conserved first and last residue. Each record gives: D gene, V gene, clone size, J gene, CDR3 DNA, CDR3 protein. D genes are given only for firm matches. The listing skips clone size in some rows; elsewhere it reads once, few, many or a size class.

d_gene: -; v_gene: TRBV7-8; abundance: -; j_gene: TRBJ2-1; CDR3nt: TGTGCCAGCAGCTCGTCCGGGATCAGCCGCAATGAGCAGTTCTTC; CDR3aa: CASSSSGISRNEQFF
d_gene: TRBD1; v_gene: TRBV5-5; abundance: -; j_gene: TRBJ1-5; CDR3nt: TGTGCCAGCAGCTTTCAAATGGACAGGGGGGGACAGCCCCAGCATTTT; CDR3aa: CASSFQMDRGGQPQHF
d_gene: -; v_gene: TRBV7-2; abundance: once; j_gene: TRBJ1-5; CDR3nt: TGTGCCAGCAGCTTAAGGGGTGGAACAGGTCAGCCCCAGCATTTT; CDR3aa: CASSLRGGTGQPQHF
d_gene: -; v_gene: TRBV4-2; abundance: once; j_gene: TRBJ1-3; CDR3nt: TGTGCCAGCAGCCAACTGGCTCGTATGTTAACTGGAAACACCATATATTTT; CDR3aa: CASSQLARMLTGNTIYF
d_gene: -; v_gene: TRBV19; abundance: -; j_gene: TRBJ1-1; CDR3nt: TGTGCCAGTAGTATAGCAAGCAGGGGAACGAACACTGAAGCTTTCTTT; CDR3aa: CASSIASRGTNTEAFF
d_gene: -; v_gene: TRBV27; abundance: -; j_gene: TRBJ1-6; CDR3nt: TGTGCCAGCAGTTTATCGTCAGGGGTGCATAATTCACCCCTCCACTTT; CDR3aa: CASSLSSGVHNSPLHF
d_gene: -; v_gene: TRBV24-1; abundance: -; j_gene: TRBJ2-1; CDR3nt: TGTGCCACCAGTGACCCCGGACTGGACCCTTACAATGAGCAGTTCTTC; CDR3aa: CATSDPGLDPYNEQFF
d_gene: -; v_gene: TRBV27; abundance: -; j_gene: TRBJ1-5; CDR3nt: TGTGCCAGCAGTGGTACAGCTACGTATAGCAATCAGCCCCAGCATTTT; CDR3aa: CASSGTATYSNQPQHF
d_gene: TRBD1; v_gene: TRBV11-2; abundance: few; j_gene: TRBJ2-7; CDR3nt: TGTGCCAGCAGCTTAGAAGGTCAGGGGGTTTTAGAGCAGTACTTC; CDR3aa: CASSLEGQGVLEQYF
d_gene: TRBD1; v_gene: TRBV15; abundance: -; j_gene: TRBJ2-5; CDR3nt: TGTGCCACCAGCCCCCCCCCGCAGGGGGCTGAGAACTGGGAGACCCAGTACTTC; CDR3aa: CATSPPPQGAENWETQYF
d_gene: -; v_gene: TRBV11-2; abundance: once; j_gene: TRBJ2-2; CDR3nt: TGTGCCAGCAGCTTATATTCGGGGGTTTCGGGCACCGGGGAGCTGTTTTTT; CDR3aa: CASSLYSGVSGTGELFF
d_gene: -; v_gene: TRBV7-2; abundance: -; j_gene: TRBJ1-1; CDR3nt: TGTGCCAGCAGCTTAACGGGTACGGGGGTGGGCTTAGAAGCTTTCTTT; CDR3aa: CASSLTGTGVGLEAFF
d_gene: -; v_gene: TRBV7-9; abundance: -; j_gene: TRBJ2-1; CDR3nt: TGTGCCAGCAGCCCAGGACAGGAGGGTGAGCAGTTCTTC; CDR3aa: CASSPGQEGEQFF
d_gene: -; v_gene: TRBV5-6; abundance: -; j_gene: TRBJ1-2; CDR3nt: TGTGCCAGCTGCGTCGACAGGCAAAGGGGCTACACCTTC; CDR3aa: CASCVDRQRGYTF
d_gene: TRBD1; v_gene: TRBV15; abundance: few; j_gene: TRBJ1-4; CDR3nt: TGTGCCACCAGGTACGACAGGGTCCGAGAAAAACTGTTTTTT; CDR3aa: CATRYDRVREKLFF
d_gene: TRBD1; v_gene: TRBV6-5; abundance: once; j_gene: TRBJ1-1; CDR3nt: TGTGCCAGCAGTAGAGCCGGGACAGGTGATGCTTTCTTT; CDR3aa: CASSRAGTGDAFF
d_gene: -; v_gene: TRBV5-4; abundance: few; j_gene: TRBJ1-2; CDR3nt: TGTGCCAGCAGCTTGGGAACATCCGGACAGACTGATGGCTACACCTTC; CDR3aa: CASSLGTSGQTDGYTF
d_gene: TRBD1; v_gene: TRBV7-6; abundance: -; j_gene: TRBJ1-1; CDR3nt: TGTGCCAGCAGCTTAGGCCAGGGGGCGTCTGTCACTGAAGCTTTCTTT; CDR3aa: CASSLGQGASVTEAFF
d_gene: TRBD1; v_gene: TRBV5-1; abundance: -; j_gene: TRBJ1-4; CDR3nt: TGCGCCAGCAGCCAGGGACAGACTACCCGAATTGAGGAACTGTTTTTT; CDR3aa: CASSQGQTTRIEELFF
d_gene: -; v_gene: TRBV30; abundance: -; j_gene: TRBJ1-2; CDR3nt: TGTGCCTGGGGGGAGGCTTATGGCTACACCTTC; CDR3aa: CAWGEAYGYTF
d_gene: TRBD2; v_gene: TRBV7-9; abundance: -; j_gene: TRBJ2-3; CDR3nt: TGTGCCAGCAGCTTAGGAGCGGGGGAGACGCAGTATTTT; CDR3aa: CASSLGAGETQYF
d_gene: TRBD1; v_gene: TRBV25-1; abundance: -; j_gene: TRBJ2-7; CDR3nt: TGTGCCAGCAGCGAATATAGTACAGGGGGCATCTCCTACGAGCAGTACTTC; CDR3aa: CASSEYSTGGISYEQYF
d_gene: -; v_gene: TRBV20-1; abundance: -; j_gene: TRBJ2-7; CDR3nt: TGCAGTGCTAGTCTGGGACTCCTCTACGAGCAGTACTTC; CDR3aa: CSASLGLLYEQYF
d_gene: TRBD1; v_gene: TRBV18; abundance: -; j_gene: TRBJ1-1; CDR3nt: TGTGCCAGCTCGCCCGGGACAGAGAACACTGAAGCTTTCTTT; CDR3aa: CASSPGTENTEAFF
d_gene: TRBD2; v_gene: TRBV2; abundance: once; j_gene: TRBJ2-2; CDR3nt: TGTGCCAGCAGCATTAGGGTAGCGGGAGGGAAAAACACCGGGGAGCTGTTTTTT; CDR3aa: CASSIRVAGGKNTGELFF
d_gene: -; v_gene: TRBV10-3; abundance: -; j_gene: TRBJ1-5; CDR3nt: TGTGCCATCAGTTACAATAGCAATCAGCCCCAGCATTTT; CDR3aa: CAISYNSNQPQHF
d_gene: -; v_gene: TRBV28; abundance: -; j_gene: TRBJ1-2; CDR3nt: TGTGCCAGCAGTTTCCCGGGGGGGCCCACCTTC; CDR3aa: CASSFPGGPTF
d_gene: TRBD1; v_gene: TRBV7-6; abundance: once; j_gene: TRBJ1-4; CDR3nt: TGTGCCAGCAGCTTAGAGACAGGGTGGAAACTGTTTTTT; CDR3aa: CASSLETGWKLFF
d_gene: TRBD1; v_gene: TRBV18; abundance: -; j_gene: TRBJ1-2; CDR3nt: TGTGCCAGCTCACTCTCGGGGACAGGGGTCTTTCCCTATGGCTACACCTTC; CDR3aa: CASSLSGTGVFPYGYTF
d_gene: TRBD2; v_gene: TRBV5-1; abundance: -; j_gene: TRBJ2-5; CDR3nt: TGCGCCAGCAGCTTGGCCAGGGAGGGAGAGACCCAGTACTTC; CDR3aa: CASSLAREGETQYF
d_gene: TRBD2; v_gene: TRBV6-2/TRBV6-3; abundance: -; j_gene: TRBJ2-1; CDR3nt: TGTGCCAGCAGCACCGGTGGACTAGCGAATTACAATGAGCAGTTCTTC; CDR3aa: CASSTGGLANYNEQFF
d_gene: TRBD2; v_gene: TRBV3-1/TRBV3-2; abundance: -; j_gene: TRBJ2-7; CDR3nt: TGTGCCAGCAGCCCTACTAGCGCTCCCCGCCGATCCTACGAGCAGTACTTC; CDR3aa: CASSPTSAPRRSYEQYF
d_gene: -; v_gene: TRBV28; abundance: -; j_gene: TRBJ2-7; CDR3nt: TGTGCCAGCCCCCCCTACCCCACCTGGGGCGAGACCGTCGAGCAGTACTTC; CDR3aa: CASPPYPTWGETVEQYF
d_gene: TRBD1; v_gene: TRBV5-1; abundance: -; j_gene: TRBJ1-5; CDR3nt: TGCGCCACGCGGACAGGAATTCAGCCCCAGCATTTT; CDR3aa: CATRTGIQPQHF
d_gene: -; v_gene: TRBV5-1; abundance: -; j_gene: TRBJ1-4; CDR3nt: TGCGCCAGCAGCTTGGGACACCCTAATGAAAAACTGTTTTTT; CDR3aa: CASSLGHPNEKLFF
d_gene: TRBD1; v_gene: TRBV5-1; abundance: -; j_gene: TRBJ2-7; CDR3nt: TGCGCCAGCAGCTTGGGACAGGGGGAGCCGCGCGAGCAGTACTTC; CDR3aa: CASSLGQGEPREQYF
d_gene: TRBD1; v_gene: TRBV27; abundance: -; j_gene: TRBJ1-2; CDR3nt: TGTGCCAGCAGTTTTTTGGAGGGGGCGATCAATGGCTACACCTTC; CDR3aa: CASSFLEGAINGYTF
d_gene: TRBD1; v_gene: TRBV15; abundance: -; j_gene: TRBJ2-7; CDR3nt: TGTGCCACCAGCAGAGGGGACAGCAGACCCTACGAGCAGTACTTC; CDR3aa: CATSRGDSRPYEQYF
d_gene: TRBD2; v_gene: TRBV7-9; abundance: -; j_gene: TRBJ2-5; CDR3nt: TGTGCCAGCAGCTGGGGACTAGCGGGGGGTCTGGAGACCCAGTACTTC; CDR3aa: CASSWGLAGGLETQYF
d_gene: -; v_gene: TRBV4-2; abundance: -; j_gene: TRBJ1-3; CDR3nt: TGTGCCAGCAGCCAAGATTGGGGGCTTCGCTCTGGAAACACCATATATTTT; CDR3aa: CASSQDWGLRSGNTIYF
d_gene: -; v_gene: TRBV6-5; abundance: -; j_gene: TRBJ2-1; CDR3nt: TGTGCCAGCATCGTGAACTCCCCCCTCAGGGAGCAGTTCTTC; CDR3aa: CASIVNSPLREQFF
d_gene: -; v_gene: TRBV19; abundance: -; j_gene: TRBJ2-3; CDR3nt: TGTGCCAGTAGTATCAGGGTCTCAAACACAGATACGCAGTATTTT; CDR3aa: CASSIRVSNTDTQYF
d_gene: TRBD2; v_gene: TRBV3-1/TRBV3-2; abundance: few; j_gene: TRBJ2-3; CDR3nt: TGTGCCAGCAGCCGGACTAGCGGGGGGCGCACAGATACGCAGTATTTT; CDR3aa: CASSRTSGGRTDTQYF
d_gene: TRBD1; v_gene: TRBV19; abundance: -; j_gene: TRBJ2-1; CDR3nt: TGTGCCAGTAGAACACAGGGGGCGGATGAGCAGTTCTTC; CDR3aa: CASRTQGADEQFF